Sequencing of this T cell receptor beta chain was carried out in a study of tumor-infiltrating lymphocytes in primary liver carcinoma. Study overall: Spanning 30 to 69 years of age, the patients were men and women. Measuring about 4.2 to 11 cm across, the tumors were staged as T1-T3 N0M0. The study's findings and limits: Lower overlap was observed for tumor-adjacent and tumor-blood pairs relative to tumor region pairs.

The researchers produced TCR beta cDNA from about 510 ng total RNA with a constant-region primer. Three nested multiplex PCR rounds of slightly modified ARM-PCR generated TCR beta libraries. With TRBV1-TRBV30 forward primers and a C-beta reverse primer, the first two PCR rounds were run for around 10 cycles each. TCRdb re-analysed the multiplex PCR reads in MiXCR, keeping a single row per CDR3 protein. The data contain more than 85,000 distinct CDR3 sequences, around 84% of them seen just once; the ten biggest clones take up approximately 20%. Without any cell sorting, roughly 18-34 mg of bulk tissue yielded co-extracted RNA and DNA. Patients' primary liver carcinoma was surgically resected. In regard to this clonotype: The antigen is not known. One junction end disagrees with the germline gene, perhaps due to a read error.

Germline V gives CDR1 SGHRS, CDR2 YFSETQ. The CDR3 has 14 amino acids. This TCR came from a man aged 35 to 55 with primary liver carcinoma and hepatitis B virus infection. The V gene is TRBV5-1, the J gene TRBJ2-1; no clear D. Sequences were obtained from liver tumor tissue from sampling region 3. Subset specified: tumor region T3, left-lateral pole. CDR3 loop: CASNWQNSYNEQSF. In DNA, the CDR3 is TGCGCCAGCAACTGGCAGAACAGTTACAATGAGCAGTCCTTC.